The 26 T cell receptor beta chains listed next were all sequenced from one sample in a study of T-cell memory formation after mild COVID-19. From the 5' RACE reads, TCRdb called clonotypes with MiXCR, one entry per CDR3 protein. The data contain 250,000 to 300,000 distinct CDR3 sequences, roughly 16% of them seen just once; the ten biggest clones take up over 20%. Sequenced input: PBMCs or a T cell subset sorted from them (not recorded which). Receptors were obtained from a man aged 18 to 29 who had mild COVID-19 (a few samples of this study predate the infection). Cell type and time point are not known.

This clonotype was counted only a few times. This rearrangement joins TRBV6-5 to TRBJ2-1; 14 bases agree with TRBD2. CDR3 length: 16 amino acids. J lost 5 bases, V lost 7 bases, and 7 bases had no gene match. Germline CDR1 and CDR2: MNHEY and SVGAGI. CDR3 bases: TGTGCCAGCACCCGACTAGCGGGGGGGCCCCACAATGAGCAGTTCTTC. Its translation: CASTRLAGGPHNEQFF.

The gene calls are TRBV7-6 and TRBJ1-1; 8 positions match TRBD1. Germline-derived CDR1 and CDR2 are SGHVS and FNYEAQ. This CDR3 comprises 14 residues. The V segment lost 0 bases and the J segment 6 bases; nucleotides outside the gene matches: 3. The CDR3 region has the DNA TGTGCCAGCAGCTTAGCGCGACAGGGGTCTGAAGCTTTCTTT. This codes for CASSLARQGSEAFF.

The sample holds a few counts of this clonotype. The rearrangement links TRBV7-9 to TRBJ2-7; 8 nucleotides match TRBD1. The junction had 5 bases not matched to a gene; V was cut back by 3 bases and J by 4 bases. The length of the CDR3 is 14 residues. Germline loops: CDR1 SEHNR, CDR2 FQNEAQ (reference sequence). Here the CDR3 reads CASSLSGGNYEQYF. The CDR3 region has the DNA TGTGCCAGCAGCTTGTCAGGGGGCAATTACGAGCAGTACTTC.

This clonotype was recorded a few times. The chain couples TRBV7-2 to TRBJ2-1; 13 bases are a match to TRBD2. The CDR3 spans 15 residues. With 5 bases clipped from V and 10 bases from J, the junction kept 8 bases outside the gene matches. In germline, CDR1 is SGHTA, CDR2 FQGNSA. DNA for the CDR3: TGTGCCAGCAGCGCCACTAGCGGGGGGGCCCAGGAGCAGTTCTTC. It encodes CASSATSGGAQEQFF. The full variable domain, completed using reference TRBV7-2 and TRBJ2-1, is GAGVSQSPSNKVTEKGKDVELRCDPISGHTALYWYRQSLGQGLEFLIYFQGNSAPDKSGLPSDRFSAERTGGSVSTLTIQRTQQEDSAVYLCASSATSGGAQEQFFGPGTRLTVL.

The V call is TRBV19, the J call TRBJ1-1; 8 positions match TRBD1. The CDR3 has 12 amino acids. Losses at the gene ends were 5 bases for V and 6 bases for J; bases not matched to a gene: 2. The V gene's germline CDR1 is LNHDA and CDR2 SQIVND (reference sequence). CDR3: CASSVDRAEAFF. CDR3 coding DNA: TGTGCCAGTAGTGTGGACAGGGCTGAAGCTTTCTTT.

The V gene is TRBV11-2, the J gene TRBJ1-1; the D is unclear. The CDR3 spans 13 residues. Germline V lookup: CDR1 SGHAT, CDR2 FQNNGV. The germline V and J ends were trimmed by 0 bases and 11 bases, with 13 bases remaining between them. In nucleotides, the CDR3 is TGTGCCAGCAGCTTAGAATCGGGTGCCAAGGCTTTCTTT. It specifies CASSLESGAKAFF.

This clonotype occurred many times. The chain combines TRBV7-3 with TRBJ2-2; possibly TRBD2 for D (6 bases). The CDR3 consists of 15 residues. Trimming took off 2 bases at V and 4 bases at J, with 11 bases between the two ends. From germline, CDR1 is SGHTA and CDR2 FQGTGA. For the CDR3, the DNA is TGTGCCAGCAGCTTAGCGGGACGCGGCACCGGGGAGCTGTTTTTT. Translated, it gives CASSLAGRGTGELFF.

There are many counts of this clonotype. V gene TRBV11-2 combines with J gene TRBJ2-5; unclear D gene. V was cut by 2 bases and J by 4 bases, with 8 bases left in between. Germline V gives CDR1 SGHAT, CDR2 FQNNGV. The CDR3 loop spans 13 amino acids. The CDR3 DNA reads TGTGCCAGCAGCTTATCGGGCCGAGAGACCCAGTACTTC. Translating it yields CASSLSGRETQYF.

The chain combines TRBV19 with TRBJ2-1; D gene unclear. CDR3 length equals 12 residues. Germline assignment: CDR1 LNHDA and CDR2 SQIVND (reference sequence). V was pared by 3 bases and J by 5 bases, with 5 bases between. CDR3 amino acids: CASSIYNNEQFF. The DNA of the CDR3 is TGTGCCAGTAGTATCTACAACAATGAGCAGTTCTTC. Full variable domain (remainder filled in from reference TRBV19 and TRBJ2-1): DGGITQSPKYLFRKEGQNVTLSCEQNLNHDAMYWYRQDPGQGLRLIYYSQIVNDFQKGDIAEGYSVSREKKESFPLTVTSAQKNPTAFYLCASSIYNNEQFFGPGTRLTVL.

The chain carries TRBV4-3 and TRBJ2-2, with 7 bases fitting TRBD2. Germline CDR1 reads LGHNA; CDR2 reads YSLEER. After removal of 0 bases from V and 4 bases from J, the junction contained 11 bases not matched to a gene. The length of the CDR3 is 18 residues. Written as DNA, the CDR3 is TGCGCCAGCAGCCAAGAACCCCCCAGCGGGGTGAGCACCGGGGAGCTGTTTTTT. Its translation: CASSQEPPSGVSTGELFF.

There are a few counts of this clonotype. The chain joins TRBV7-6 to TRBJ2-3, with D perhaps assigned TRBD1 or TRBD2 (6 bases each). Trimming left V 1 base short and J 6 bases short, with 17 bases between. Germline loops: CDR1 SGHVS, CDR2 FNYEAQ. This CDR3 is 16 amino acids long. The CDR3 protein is CASSLGADGGSDTQYF. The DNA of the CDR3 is TGTGCCAGCAGCTTAGGTGCAGACGGGGGCTCGGATACGCAGTATTTT. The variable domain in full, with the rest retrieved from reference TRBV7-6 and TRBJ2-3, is GAGVSQSPRYKVTKRGQDVALRCDPISGHVSLYWYRQALGQGPEFLTYFNYEAQQDKSGLPNDRFSAERPEGSISTLTIQRTEQRDSAMYRCASSLGADGGSDTQYFGPGTRLTVL.

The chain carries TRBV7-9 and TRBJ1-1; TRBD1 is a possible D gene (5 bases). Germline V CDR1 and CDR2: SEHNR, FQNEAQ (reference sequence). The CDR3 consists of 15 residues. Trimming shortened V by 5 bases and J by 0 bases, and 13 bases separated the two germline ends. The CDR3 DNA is TGTGCCAGCAGCCCCTCGGGGGGGATGAACACTGAAGCTTTCTTT. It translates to CASSPSGGMNTEAFF.

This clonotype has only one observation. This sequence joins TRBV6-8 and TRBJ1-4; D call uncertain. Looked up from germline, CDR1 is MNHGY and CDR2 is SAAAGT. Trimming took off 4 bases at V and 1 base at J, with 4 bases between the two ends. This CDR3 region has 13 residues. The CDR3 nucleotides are TGTGCCAGCAGTTCCGAAACTAATGAAAAACTGTTTTTT. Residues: CASSSETNEKLFF.

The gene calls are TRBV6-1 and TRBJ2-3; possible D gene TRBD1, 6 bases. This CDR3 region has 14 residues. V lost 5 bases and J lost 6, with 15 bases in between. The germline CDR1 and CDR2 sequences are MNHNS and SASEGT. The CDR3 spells CASSRVYRGDTQYF. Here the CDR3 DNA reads TGTGCCAGCAGTCGCGTTTATAGGGGGGATACGCAGTATTTT.

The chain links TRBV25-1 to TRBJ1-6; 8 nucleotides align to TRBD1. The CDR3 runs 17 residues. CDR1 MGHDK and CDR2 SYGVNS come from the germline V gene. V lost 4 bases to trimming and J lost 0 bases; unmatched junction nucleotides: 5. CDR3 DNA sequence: TGTGCCAGCAGTGCTACAGACAGGGGCTCCTATAATTCACCCCTCCACTTT. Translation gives CASSATDRGSYNSPLHF.

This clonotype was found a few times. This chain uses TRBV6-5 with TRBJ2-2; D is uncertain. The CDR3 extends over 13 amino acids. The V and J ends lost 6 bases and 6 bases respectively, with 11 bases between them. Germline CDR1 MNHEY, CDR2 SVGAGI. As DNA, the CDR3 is TGTGCCAGCAGCTGGCCCTCATCCGGGGAGCTGTTTTTT. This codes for CASSWPSSGELFF.

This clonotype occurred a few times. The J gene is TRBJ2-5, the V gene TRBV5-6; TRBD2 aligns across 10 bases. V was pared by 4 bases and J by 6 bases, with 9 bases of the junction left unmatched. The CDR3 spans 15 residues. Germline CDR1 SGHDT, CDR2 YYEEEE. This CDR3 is CASSTSSGGGQTQYF. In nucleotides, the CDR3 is TGTGCCAGCAGCACTTCTAGCGGGGGCGGACAGACCCAGTACTTC. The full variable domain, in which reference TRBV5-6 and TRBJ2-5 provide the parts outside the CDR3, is DAGVTQSPTHLIKTRGQQVTLRCSPKSGHDTVSWYQQALGQGPQFIFQYYEEEERQRGNFPDRFSGHQFPNYSSELNVNALLLGDSALYLCASSTSSGGGQTQYFGPGTRLLVL.

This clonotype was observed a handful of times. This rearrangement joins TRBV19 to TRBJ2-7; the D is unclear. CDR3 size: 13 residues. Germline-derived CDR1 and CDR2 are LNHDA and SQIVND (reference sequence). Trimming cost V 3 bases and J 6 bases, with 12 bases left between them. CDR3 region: CASSIGLGAEQYV. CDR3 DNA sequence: TGTGCCAGTAGTATCGGCCTCGGAGCCGAGCAGTACGTC.

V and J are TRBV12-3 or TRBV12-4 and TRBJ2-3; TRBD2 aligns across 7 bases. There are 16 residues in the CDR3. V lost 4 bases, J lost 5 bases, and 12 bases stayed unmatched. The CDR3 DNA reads TGTGCCAGCAGTTGGAATAGGGCTAGCGGTATAGATACGCAGTATTTT. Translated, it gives CASSWNRASGIDTQYF.

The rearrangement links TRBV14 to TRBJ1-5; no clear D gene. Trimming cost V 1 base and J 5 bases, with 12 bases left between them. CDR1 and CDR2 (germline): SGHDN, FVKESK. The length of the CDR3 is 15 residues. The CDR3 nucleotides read TGTGCCAGCAGCCAAGTCGTGAGGATTGATCAGCCCCAGCATTTT. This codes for CASSQVVRIDQPQHF.

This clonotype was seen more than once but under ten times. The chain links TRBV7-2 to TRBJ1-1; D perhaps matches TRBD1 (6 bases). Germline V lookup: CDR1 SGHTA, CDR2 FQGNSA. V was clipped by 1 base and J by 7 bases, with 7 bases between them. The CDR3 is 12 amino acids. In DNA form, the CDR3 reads TGTGCCAGCAGCTTAGTGACAGGTGAAGCTTTCTTT. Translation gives CASSLVTGEAFF.

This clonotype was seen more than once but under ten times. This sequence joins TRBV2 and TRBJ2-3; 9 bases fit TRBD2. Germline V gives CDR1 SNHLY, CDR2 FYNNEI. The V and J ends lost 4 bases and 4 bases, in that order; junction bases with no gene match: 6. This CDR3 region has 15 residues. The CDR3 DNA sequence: TGTGCCAGCAGTGTTGAGTTAGCGGGGGCAGATACGCAGTATTTT. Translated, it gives CASSVELAGADTQYF.

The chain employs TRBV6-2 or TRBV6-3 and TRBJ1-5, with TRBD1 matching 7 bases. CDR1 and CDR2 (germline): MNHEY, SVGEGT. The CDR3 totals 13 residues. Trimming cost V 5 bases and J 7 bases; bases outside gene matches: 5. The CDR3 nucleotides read TGTGCCAGCAGTGCCGACAGGGCCCAGCCCCAGCATTTT. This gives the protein CASSADRAQPQHF.

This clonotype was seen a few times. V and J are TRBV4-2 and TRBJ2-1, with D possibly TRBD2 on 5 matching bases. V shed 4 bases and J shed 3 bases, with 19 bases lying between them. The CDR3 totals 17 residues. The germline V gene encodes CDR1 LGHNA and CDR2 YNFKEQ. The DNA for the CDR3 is TGTGCCAGCAGCCGAATTTTCGAGGGTAACCGCTACAATGAGCAGTTCTTC. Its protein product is CASSRIFEGNRYNEQFF.

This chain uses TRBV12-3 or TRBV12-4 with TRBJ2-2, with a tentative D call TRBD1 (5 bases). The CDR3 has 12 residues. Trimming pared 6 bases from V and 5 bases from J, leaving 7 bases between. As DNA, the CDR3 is TGTGCCAGCAGGACAGAGACCGGGGAGCTGTTTTTT. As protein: CASRTETGELFF.

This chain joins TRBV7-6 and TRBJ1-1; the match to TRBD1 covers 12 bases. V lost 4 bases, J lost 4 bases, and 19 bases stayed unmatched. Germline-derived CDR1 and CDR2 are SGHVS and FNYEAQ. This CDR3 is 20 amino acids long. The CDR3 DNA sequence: TGTGCCAGCAGCTGGGAGGGACACCGGGACAGGGGGCGCAGAGGCACTGAAGCTTTCTTT. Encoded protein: CASSWEGHRDRGRRGTEAFF.